The 26 T cell receptor beta chains presented below share a single source sample, sequenced in a study of CD8 T cell repertoires and HIV-1 epitope variants. Sequenced by immunoSEQ multiplex PCR; TCRdb stores in-frame clones only, minus some. The sample lists about 5,800 clones; about 65% were seen once. These receptors' antigens are unknown. The specimen sequenced was cultured CD8+ T cells derived from PBMCs. All receptors derive from a male donor with HIV.

The chain carries TRBV7-8 and TRBJ1-1; D gene unclear. The CDR3 spans 15 residues. V was shortened by 0 bases and J by 1 base, with 9 bases between the two germline ends. CDR1 is SGHVS, CDR2 FQNEAQ, per germline. The CDR3 coding sequence is TGTGCCAGCAGCTTAGCCGGCCGGGAGAACACTGAAGCTTTCTTT. Translating gives CASSLAGRENTEAFF.

This clone has just one count. The chain links TRBV7-3 to TRBJ2-3, with D possibly being TRBD2 (5 bases). V shed 5 bases and J shed 3 bases, with 15 bases lying between them. The V gene's germline CDR1 is SGHTA and CDR2 FQGTGA. The CDR3 has 15 amino acids. CDR3 loop: CASSPIGVKTDTQYF. DNA for the CDR3: TGTGCCAGCAGCCCAATCGGGGTTAAGACAGATACGCAGTATTTT.

The J gene is TRBJ2-7, the V gene TRBV11-2; D may be TRBD2 (6 bases). The V gene's germline CDR1 is SGHAT and CDR2 FQNNGV. The CDR3 runs 16 residues. With 5 bases removed from V and 1 base from J, the gap between germline ends came to 18 bases. CDR3 sequence (DNA): TGTGCCAGCAGCCCGAGGGGAGGAGGGAATTCCTACGAGCAGTACTTC. Protein: CASSPRGGGNSYEQYF.

The chain combines TRBV5-4 with TRBJ2-1; D might be TRBD1 or TRBD2, each matching 7 bases. Germline V gives CDR1 SGHNT, CDR2 YYREEE (reference sequence). CDR3 length: 14 residues. The germline V and J ends were trimmed by 5 bases and 15 bases, with 24 bases remaining between them. The CDR3 loop is CASRGTASGLPPFF. CDR3 nucleotides: TGTGCCAGCAGAGGGACAGCTAGCGGTCTACCCCCGTTCTTC.

The rearrangement links TRBV6-5 to TRBJ2-1; no definite D call. The CDR3 length is 16 residues. The germline V gene encodes CDR1 MNHEY and CDR2 SVGAGI. Trimming cost V 0 bases and J 0 bases, with 9 bases left between them. The CDR3 DNA follows: TGTGCCAGCAGTTACTCCTATATGAGCTCCTACAATGAGCAGTTCTTC. Its translation: CASSYSYMSSYNEQFF.

This sequence joins TRBV6-5 and TRBJ1-1; D call uncertain. The CDR3 extends over 12 amino acids. V was clipped by 2 bases and J by 3 bases, with 4 bases between them. Germline V gene sequence: CDR1 MNHEY, CDR2 SVGAGI. This CDR3 reads CASSYGDTEAFF. DNA of the CDR3: TGTGCCAGCAGTTACGGGGACACTGAAGCTTTCTTT.

The chain has TRBV28 and TRBJ1-1, with D possibly being TRBD1 (6 bases). With 6 bases removed from V and 4 bases from J, the gap between germline ends came to 12 bases. The CDR3 length is 13 residues. The germline V gene has CDR1 MDHEN and CDR2 SYDVKM. This CDR3 reads CASRTGEVTEAFF. CDR3 nucleotides: TGTGCCAGCAGGACAGGAGAGGTCACTGAAGCTTTCTTT.

This clone was seen only a few times. V and J are TRBV9 and TRBJ2-7; 8 nucleotides match TRBD1. The germline CDR1 and CDR2 sequences are SGDLS and YYNGEE. This CDR3 spans 15 amino acids. V was pared by 3 bases and J by 0 bases, with 5 bases of the junction left unmatched. This chain's CDR3 is CASSAGTGLSYEQYF. CDR3 coding DNA: TGTGCCAGCAGCGCCGGGACAGGTCTCTCCTACGAGCAGTACTTC.

By share of the sample, this clone is hyperexpanded (1% or more). CDR3 protein: CASSLSQGISYNEQFF. CDR3 DNA: TGTGCCAGCAGTTTATCACAGGGGATATCCTACAATGAGCAGTTCTTC. The J gene is TRBJ2-1, the V gene TRBV27; 7 bases agree with TRBD1. The CDR3 runs to 16 residues. The germline gives CDR1 MNHEY, CDR2 SMNVEV (reference sequence). J was trimmed by 1 base and V by 0 bases; bases with no gene match: 3.

The gene calls are TRBV6-6 and TRBJ2-7; either TRBD1 or TRBD2 may fit D (5 bases each). Trimming stripped 6 bases from V and 2 bases from J, with 14 bases between. CDR3 size: 14 residues. Germline V gene data show CDR1 as MNHNY and CDR2 as SVGAGI (reference sequence). CDR3 amino acids: CASSPGAITYEQYF. CDR3 coding DNA: TGTGCCAGCAGCCCCGGGGCGATTACCTACGAGCAGTACTTC.

The genes are TRBV6-6 and TRBJ2-3, with TRBD1 as a possible D gene (6 bases). V was cut by 2 bases and J by 4 bases, with 10 bases left in between. CDR3 length: 14 residues. The V gene's germline CDR1 is MNHNY and CDR2 SVGAGI (reference sequence). CDR3 in DNA: TGTGCCAGCAGTTACATAGACAGGTCAGATACGCAGTATTTT. Translated: CASSYIDRSDTQYF.

The rearrangement joins TRBV4-2 to TRBJ2-2; D might be TRBD1 or TRBD2, each matching 6 bases. This CDR3 spans 16 amino acids. V was cut by 1 base and J by 4 bases, with 13 bases left in between. CDR1 LGHNA and CDR2 YNFKEQ come from the germline V gene. CDR3 DNA sequence: TGTGCCAGCAGCCAAGGGGACGGGGGCTTCACCGGGGAGCTGTTTTTT. This encodes CASSQGDGGFTGELFF.

The V and J genes are TRBV7-2 and TRBJ2-1, with TRBD2 matching 9 bases. This CDR3 region has 16 residues. Germline V gives CDR1 SGHTA, CDR2 FQGNSA. The J segment lost 7 bases and the V segment lost 1 base, leaving 8 bases of the junction unmatched. CDR3 in DNA: TGTGCCAGCAGCTTAGTAAGGCTAGCGGGGATGAATGAGCAGTTCTTC. Translated, it gives CASSLVRLAGMNEQFF.

This clone turned up a few times. The rearrangement joins TRBV11-2 to TRBJ2-1, with D unclear. The CDR3 extends over 12 amino acids. V lost 1 base and J lost 8, with 6 bases in between. Looked up from germline, CDR1 is SGHAT and CDR2 is FQNNGV. For the CDR3, the DNA is TGTGCCAGCAGCTTAGGGCCATATGAGCAGTTCTTC. It is translated as CASSLGPYEQFF.

The chain recombines TRBV6-4 with TRBJ2-2, with 8 bases aligning to TRBD2. The CDR3 has 17 residues. CDR1 and CDR2 (germline): MRHNA, SNTAGT. V trimming: 4 bases; J trimming: 5 bases; junction bases outside the gene matches: 12. CDR3 loop: CASSAAPGGAGTGELFF. The CDR3 DNA reads as TGTGCCAGCAGTGCCGCTCCCGGGGGGGCCGGGACCGGGGAGCTGTTTTTT.

This chain connects TRBV5-1 to TRBJ2-7; 8 bases are shared with TRBD1. This CDR3 is 13 amino acids long. Germline CDR1 and CDR2: SGHRS and YFSETQ. V gave up 4 bases and J gave up 5 bases; unmatched junction bases: 5. CDR3 sequence reads: CASSVGQANEQYF. In DNA, the CDR3 is TGCGCCAGCAGCGTGGGACAGGCTAACGAGCAGTACTTC.

The rearrangement uses TRBV27 and TRBJ1-3; D is ambiguous. The germline gives CDR1 MNHEY, CDR2 SMNVEV (reference sequence). Trimming cost V 3 bases and J 0 bases, with 9 bases left between them. The CDR3 totals 15 residues. DNA for the CDR3: TGTGCCAGCAGTTTGTCACGGAGCTCTGGAAACACCATATATTTT. This sequence encodes CASSLSRSSGNTIYF.

The chain employs TRBV7-9 and TRBJ1-1, with D hard to call. Trimming removed 1 base at V and 5 bases at J, with 2 bases between. This CDR3 comprises 11 residues. Germline-derived CDR1 and CDR2 are SEHNR and FQNEAQ (reference sequence). The CDR3 protein is CASSLDTEAFF. The CDR3 DNA reads TGTGCCAGCAGCTTAGATACTGAAGCTTTCTTT.

The rearrangement uses TRBV7-2 and TRBJ2-3; D is tentatively TRBD1 or TRBD2 (5 bases each). Germline CDR1 SGHTA, CDR2 FQGNSA. This CDR3 is built from 13 residues. With 1 base removed from V and 9 bases from J, the gap between germline ends came to 11 bases. The CDR3 loop is CASSLDGAQTQYF. CDR3 bases: TGTGCCAGCAGCTTAGACGGGGCCCAGACGCAGTATTTT.

The CDR3 is CASSVGSRVNTGELFF. In DNA form, the CDR3 reads TGTGCCAGCAGCGTAGGTTCCAGGGTGAACACCGGGGAGCTGTTTTTT. The chain carries TRBV9 and TRBJ2-2; the D gene is possibly TRBD1 (5 bases). Germline CDR1 reads SGDLS; CDR2 reads YYNGEE. Trimming pared 0 bases from V and 1 base from J, leaving 10 bases between. This CDR3 spans 16 amino acids.

The V call is TRBV5-8, the J call TRBJ2-7; D uncertain. Trimming cost V 3 bases and J 4 bases, with 17 bases left between them. CDR1 and CDR2 from the germline V gene are SGHTS and YDEGEE. The CDR3 extends over 15 amino acids. For the CDR3, the DNA is TGTGCCAGCAGCTGGTCCGAAAATATGGTGTACGAGCAGTACTTC. Translated, it gives CASSWSENMVYEQYF. Looking up the rest from reference TRBV5-8 and TRBJ2-7 gives the full variable domain: EAGVTQSPTHLIKTRGQQATLRCSPISGHTSVYWYQQALGLGLQFLLWYDEGEERNRGNFPPRFSGRQFPNYSSELNVNALELEDSALYLCASSWSENMVYEQYFGPGTRLTVT.

This chain links TRBV7-2 with TRBJ2-7, with TRBD1 matching 7 bases. CDR1 SGHTA and CDR2 FQGNSA come from the germline V gene. Losses at the gene ends were 4 bases for V and 5 bases for J; bases not matched to a gene: 8. The CDR3 is 14 amino acids. The CDR3 nucleotides read TGTGCCAGCAGCTGGACAGGAAGGCTCAACGAGCAGTACTTC. This gives the protein CASSWTGRLNEQYF.

J is TRBJ1-3 and V is TRBV18; no firm D call. The CDR3 contains 16 residues. Between the trimmed V and J ends, which lost 0 bases and 2 bases, there was a span of 11 bases. Germline V gene sequence: CDR1 KGHSH, CDR2 LQKENI. The CDR3 DNA follows: TGTGCCAGCTCACCACCGTGGGCGAAGACTGGAAACACCATATATTTT. It specifies CASSPPWAKTGNTIYF.

This clone has a single count. V and J are TRBV7-9 and TRBJ2-2, with D unresolved. Trimming pared 3 bases from V and 3 bases from J, leaving 8 bases between. This CDR3 contains 14 residues. Germline CDR1 and CDR2: SEHNR and FQNEAQ (reference sequence). The DNA of the CDR3 is TGTGCCAGCAGCTTTTTACCGGACACCGGGGAGCTGTTTTTT. This codes for CASSFLPDTGELFF.

Here the CDR3 reads CASSYSGPTYEQYF. The CDR3 DNA reads as TGTGCCAGCAGTTATTCCGGGCCCACCTACGAGCAGTACTTC. The gene calls are TRBV6-6 and TRBJ2-7; no clear D gene. The CDR3 is 14 amino acids. V dropped 3 bases and J dropped 2 bases, with 11 bases sitting between them. Germline values: CDR1 MNHNY, CDR2 SVGAGI (reference sequence).

The chain links TRBV28 to TRBJ1-1; D gene unclear. Trimming pared 4 bases from V and 3 bases from J, leaving 9 bases between. The germline V gene has CDR1 MDHEN and CDR2 SYDVKM. The CDR3 is 13 amino acids. The CDR3 spells CASSWPGYTEAFF. As DNA, the CDR3 is TGTGCCAGCAGTTGGCCGGGGTACACTGAAGCTTTCTTT.